One sample yielded the 4 T cell receptor beta chains listed below, sequenced in a study of T cell repertoires in cytomegalovirus infection. A single record per CDR3 protein comes from TCRdb applying MiXCR to the reads. The table records about 490,000 distinct CDR3 sequences, less than 30% of them present only once. Material: PBMCs. These receptors all stem from a human donor in good health (CMV status not recorded). Some clones in this sample may be carry-over from other donors' samples.

In this sample, this clonotype turned up many times. J is TRBJ2-1 and V is TRBV7-6, with unresolved D. The germline V gene encodes CDR1 SGHVS and CDR2 FNYEAQ. This CDR3 has 14 residues. V was shortened by 5 bases and J by 7 bases, with 15 bases between the two germline ends. CDR3 in amino acids: CASSASPVGNEQFF. The CDR3 nucleotides read TGTGCCAGCAGCGCCAGCCCAGTGGGGAATGAGCAGTTCTTC. The full variable domain, rest sourced from reference TRBV7-6 and TRBJ2-1, is GAGVSQSPRYKVTKRGQDVALRCDPISGHVSLYWYRQALGQGPEFLTYFNYEAQQDKSGLPNDRFSAERPEGSISTLTIQRTEQRDSAMYRCASSASPVGNEQFFGPGTRLTVL.

The table lists this clonotype with a few counts. The chain joins TRBV6-5 to TRBJ2-1, with 10 positions matching TRBD2. The V and J ends lost 7 bases and 4 bases, in that order; junction bases with no gene match: 4. CDR1 is MNHEY, CDR2 SVGAGI, per germline. The CDR3 consists of 14 residues. In DNA, the CDR3 is TGTGCCAGCACTTGGACTAGCGGATACAATGAGCAGTTCTTC. The encoded protein is CASTWTSGYNEQFF.

The chain employs TRBV29-1 and TRBJ2-7, with 7 bases aligning to TRBD1. The J segment lost 5 bases and the V segment lost 4 bases, leaving 11 bases of the junction unmatched. There are 14 residues in the CDR3. Per germline, CDR1 SQVTM and CDR2 ANQGSEA. CDR3 bases: TGCAGCGTTGGCGCGGCGACAGGGCGCCACGAGCAGTACTTC. Its translation: CSVGAATGRHEQYF.

This clonotype was seen only a few times. The V and J genes are TRBV24-1 and TRBJ2-4; 7 bases are shared with TRBD2. Germline CDR1 KGHDR, CDR2 SFDVKD. CDR3 length equals 13 residues. With V trimmed by 6 bases and J by 6 bases, 4 bases remained unmatched. CDR3 nucleotide sequence: TGTGCCACCAGTCAGCCTAGCGGAAACATTCAGTACTTC. Protein: CATSQPSGNIQYF.